This T cell receptor beta chain was recovered during a study of blood T cell repertoires in COVID-19. Participants spanned ages about 18 to 100 years and resided in roughly 22 US areas. Germline V CDR1 and CDR2: KGHDR, SFDVKD. This CDR3 has 12 residues. V shed 9 bases and J shed 3 bases, with 11 bases lying between them. Methods used by the authors: The authors estimated nucleated cell counts from reference gene primer amplification. Profiling relied on immunoSEQ multiplex PCR, and the TCRdb table lists in-frame clones only, not all of them. V, J and clone size are taken as reported in that table, and D and trimming were inferred from the DNA itself. The table has under 400,000 clones, about 88% seen once.

This chain connects TRBV24-1 to TRBJ2-7; D call uncertain. Specimen: PBMCs or T cells enriched from blood (not recorded which). The origin of this receptor is a woman in her 30s who had been exposed to COVID-19. The chain's CDR3 is CATGQDNYEQYF. Written as DNA, the CDR3 is TGTGCCACCGGGCAAGATAACTACGAGCAGTACTTC.